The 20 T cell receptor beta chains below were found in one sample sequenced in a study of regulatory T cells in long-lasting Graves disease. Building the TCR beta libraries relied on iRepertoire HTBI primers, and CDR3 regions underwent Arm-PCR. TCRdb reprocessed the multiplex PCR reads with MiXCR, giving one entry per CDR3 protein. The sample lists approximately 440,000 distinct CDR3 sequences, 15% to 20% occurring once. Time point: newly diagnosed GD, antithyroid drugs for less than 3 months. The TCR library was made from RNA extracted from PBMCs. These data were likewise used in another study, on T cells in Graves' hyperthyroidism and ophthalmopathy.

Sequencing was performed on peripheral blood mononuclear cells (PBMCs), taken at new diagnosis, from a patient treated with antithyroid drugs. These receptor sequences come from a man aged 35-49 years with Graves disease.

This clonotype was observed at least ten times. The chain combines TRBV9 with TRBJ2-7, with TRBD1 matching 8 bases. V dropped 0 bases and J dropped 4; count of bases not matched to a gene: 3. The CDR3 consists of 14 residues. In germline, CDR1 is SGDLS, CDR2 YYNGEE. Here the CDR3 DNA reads TGTGCCAGCAGCGTAGAGCACAGGGGGTACGAGCAGTACTTC. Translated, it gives CASSVEHRGYEQYF.

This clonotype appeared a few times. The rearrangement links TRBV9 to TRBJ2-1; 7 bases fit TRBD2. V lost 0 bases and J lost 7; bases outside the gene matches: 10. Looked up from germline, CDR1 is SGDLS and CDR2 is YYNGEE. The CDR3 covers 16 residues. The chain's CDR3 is CASSVATAGVLNEQFF. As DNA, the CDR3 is TGTGCCAGCAGCGTAGCTACGGCGGGAGTTTTGAATGAGCAGTTCTTC.

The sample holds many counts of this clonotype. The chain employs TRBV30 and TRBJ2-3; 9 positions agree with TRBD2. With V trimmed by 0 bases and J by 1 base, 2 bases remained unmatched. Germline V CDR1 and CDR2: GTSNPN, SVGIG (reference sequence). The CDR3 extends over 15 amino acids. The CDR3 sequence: CAWSVRLAGTDTQYF. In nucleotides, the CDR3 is TGTGCCTGGAGTGTACGACTAGCGGGCACAGATACGCAGTATTTT.

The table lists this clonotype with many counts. CDR3 residues: CASSLAGGLGEQYF. CDR3 sequence (DNA): TGTGCCAGCAGCTTAGCGGGGGGATTGGGGGAGCAGTACTTC. The chain is built from TRBV11-2 and TRBJ2-7; 7 nucleotides align to TRBD2. The ends lost 1 base at V and 7 bases at J; junction bases unmatched: 7. The CDR3 extends over 14 amino acids. Germline V gives CDR1 SGHAT, CDR2 FQNNGV. Full variable domain (missing parts from reference TRBV11-2 and TRBJ2-7): EAGVAQSPRYKIIEKRQSVAFWCNPISGHATLYWYQQILGQGPKLLIQFQNNGVVDDSQLPKDRFSAERLKGVDSTLKIQPAKLEDSAVYLCASSLAGGLGEQYFGPGTRLTVT.

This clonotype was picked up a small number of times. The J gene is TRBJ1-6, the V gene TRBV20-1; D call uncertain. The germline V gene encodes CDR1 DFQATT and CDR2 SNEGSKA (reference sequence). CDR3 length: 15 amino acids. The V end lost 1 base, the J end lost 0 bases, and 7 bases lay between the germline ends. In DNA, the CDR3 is TGCAGTGCTAGAGGGGAAGGCTCCTATAATTCACCCCTCCACTTT. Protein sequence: CSARGEGSYNSPLHF.

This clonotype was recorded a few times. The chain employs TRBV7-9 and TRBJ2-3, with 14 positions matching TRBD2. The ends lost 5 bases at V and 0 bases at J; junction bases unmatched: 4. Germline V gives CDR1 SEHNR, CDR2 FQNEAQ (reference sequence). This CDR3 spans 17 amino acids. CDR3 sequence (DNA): TGTGCCAGCAGCACAGGGACTAGCGGGAGTAGCACAGATACGCAGTATTTT. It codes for CASSTGTSGSSTDTQYF.

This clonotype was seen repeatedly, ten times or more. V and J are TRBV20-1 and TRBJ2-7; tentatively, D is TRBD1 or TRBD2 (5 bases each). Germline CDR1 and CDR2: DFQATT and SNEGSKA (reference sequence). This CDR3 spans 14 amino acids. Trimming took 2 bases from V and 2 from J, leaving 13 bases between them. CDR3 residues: CSARPPGTTYEQYF. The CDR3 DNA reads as TGCAGTGCTAGACCTCCCGGGACGACCTACGAGCAGTACTTC.

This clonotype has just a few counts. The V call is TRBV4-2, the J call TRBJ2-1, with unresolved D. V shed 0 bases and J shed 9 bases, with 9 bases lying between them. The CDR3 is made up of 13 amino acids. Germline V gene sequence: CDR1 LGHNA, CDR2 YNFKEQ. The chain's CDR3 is CASSQEASREQFF. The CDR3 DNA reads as TGTGCCAGCAGCCAAGAGGCGAGTCGTGAGCAGTTCTTC.

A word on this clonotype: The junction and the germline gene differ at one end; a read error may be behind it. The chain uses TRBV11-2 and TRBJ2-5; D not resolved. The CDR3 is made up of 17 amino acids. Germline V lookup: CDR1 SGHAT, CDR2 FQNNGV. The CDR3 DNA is TGTGCCAGCAGCCCTCCGTCCACTCCCGCGTACCAGGAGACCCAGTACTTC. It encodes CASSPPSTPAYQETQYF.

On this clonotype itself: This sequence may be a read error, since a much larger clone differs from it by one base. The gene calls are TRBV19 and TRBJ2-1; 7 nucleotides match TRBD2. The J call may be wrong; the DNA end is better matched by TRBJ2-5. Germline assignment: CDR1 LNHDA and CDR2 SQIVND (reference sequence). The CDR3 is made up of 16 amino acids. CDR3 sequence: CVSSNRRASGQETQYF. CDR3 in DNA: TGTGTCAGTAGTAACCGGCGTGCTAGCGGACAAGAGACCCAGTACTTC.

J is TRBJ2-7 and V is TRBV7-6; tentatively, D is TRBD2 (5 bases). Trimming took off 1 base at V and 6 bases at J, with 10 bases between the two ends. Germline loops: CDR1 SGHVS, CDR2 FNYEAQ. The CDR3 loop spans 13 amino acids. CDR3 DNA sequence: TGTGCCAGCAGCTTAGACGGGGTTGGCGAGCAGTACTTC. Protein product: CASSLDGVGEQYF.

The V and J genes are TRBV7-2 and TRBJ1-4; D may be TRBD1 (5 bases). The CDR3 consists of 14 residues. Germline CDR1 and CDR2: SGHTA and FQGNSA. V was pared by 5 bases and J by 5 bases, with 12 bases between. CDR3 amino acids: CASSIGTGNEKLFF. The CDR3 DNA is TGTGCCAGCAGCATCGGGACGGGGAATGAAAAACTGTTTTTT. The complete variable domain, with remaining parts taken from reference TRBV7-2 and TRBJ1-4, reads GAGVSQSPSNKVTEKGKDVELRCDPISGHTALYWYRQSLGQGLEFLIYFQGNSAPDKSGLPSDRFSAERTGGSVSTLTIQRTQQEDSAVYLCASSIGTGNEKLFFGSGTQLSVL.

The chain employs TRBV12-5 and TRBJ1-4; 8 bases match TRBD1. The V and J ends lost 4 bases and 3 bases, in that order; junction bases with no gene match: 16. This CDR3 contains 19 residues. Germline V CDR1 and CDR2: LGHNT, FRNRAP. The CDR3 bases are TGTGCTAGTGGTTGCCCAAACCGGGGCAGGGGGCCGGCTAATGAAAAACTGTTTTTT. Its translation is CASGCPNRGRGPANEKLFF.

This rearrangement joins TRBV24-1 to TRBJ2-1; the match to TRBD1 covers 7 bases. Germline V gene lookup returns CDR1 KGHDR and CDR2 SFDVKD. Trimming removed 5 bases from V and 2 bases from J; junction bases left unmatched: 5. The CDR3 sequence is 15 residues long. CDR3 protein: CATSALGTAYNEQFF. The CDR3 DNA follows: TGTGCCACCAGTGCCTTGGGGACAGCCTACAATGAGCAGTTCTTC.

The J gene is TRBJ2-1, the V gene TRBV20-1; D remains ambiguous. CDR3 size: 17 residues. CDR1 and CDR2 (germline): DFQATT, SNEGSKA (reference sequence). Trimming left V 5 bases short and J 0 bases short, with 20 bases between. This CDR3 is CSAPTRTNLNSYNEQFF. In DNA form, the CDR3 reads TGCAGTGCTCCGACCAGAACTAATTTAAACTCCTACAATGAGCAGTTCTTC.

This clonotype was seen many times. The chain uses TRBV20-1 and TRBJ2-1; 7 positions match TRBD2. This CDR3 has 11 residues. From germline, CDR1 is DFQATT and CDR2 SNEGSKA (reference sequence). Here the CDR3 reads CSARGENEQFF. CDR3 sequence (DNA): TGCAGCGCCCGGGGGGAAAATGAGCAGTTCTTC.

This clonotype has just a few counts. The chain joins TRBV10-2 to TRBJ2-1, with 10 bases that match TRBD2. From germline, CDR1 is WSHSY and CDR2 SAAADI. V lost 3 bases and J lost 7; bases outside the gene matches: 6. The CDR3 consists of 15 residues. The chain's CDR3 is CASSELAGSRNEQFF. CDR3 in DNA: TGCGCCAGCAGTGAACTAGCGGGGTCTCGTAATGAGCAGTTCTTC.

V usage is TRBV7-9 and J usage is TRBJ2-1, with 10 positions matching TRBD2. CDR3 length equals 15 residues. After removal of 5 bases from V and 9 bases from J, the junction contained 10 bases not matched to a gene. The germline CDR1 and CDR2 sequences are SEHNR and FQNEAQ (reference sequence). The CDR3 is CASSRPSGSGSEQFF. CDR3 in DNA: TGTGCCAGCAGCCGTCCTAGCGGGAGTGGTAGTGAGCAGTTCTTC.

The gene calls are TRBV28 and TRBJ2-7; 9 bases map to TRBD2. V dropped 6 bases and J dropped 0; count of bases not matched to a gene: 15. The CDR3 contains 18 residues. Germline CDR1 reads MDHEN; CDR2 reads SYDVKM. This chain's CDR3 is CASSSPSGKWGTSYEQYF. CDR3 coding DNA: TGTGCCAGCAGCTCCCCTAGCGGGAAGTGGGGCACCTCCTACGAGCAGTACTTC.

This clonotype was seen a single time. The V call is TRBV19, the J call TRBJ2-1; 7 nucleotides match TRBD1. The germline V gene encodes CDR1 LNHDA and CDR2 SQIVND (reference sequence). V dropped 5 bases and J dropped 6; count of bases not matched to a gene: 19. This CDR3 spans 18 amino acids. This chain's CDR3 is CASSLTHTGVTFGNEQFF. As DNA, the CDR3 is TGTGCCAGTAGTTTGACCCACACAGGGGTAACCTTTGGCAATGAGCAGTTCTTC.